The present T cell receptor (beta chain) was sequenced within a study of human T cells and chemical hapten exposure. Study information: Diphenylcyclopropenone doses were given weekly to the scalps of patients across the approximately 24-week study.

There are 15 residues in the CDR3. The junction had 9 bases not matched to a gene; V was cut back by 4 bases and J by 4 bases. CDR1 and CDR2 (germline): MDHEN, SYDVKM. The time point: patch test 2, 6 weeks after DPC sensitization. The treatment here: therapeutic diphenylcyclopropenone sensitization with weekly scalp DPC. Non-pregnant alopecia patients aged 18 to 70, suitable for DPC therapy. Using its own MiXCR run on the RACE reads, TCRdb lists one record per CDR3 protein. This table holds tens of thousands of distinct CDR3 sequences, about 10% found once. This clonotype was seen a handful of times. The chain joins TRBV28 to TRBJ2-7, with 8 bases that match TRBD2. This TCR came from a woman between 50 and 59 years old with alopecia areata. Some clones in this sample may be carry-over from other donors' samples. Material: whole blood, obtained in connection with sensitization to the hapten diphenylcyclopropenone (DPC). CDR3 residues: CASSSTGTSLYEQYF. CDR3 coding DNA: TGTGCCAGCAGTTCTACCGGGACTAGTCTATACGAGCAGTACTTC.